This T cell receptor (beta chain) was profiled in a study of cytomegalovirus exposure and HLA in healthy donors. Study overall: Of approximately 400 genotyped donors, around 84% clustered with self-reported Caucasian donors.

In the PCR, 60 Vbeta and 13 Jbeta primers were used. Some clones are missing from TCRdb's copy, which holds only in-frame ones; the method was immunoSEQ multiplex PCR. The repertoire includes 120,000 or so clones, more than 70% of them detected once, and more than 15% sits in the top ten. Whole-study findings and limits: Accurate HLA-A and HLA-B prediction from TCR beta sequences was reported for most subjects.

Note on this clone: Antigen: not known.

The clonotype originates from a man between 50 and 59 years old in good health and CMV-seropositive. Sequencing was done on a sample of PBMCs.

DNA of the CDR3: TGTGCCAGCAGCTTAGGTGGTGGCGGGAGTGTAGGTGGCACTGAAGCTTTCTTT. Translating it yields CASSLGGGGSVGGTEAFF. V usage is TRBV11-3 and J usage is TRBJ1-1; no firm D call. V dropped 1 base and J dropped 4 bases, with 22 bases sitting between them. The CDR3 length is 18 residues. Germline V gene sequence: CDR1 SGHNT, CDR2 YENEEA.